This T cell receptor beta chain was sequenced for a study of blood T cell repertoires in COVID-19 (dated by TCRdb to 2019 to 2021). The study in broad terms: The collaborator samples originated in the United States, Italy and Spain and spanned the acute and convalescent phases of COVID-19. Samples were obtained from the ongoing ImmuneRACE study (first 160 participants) and from roughly 1,300 subjects provided by 6 global collaborators. A de-identified subject ID, COVID-19 status, age in years and sex were almost always included in the sample metadata. The repertoires were made available in a free public database intended to serve as a resource for research on the immune response to SARS-CoV-2. Subjects who had been exposed to COVID-19, were actively infected with it, or had recovered from it provided the deeply sampled blood TCRbeta repertoires that made up the dataset. The material from the prospective study consisted of cDNA or gDNA derived from T cells, B-cell-depleted T cells, or PBMCs. Where available, HLA class I and class II types were obtained from metadata supplied by the sample provider rather than from assay-based typing.

Of note for this clone: Its cognate antigen has yet to be identified. No base-level quality is on record; no much larger clone is a single base apart.

Study-level results and caveats: The amount of clinical and demographic metadata varied by source and participant and was provided uncurated.

Collaborating institutions collected whole blood in K2EDTA tubes following their own protocols. For TCRbeta analysis, collaborators shipped samples as frozen whole blood, isolated PBMCs, or DNA extracted from either of those sample types. The CDR3 holds 13 amino acids from the cysteine to the phenylalanine. Only the CDR3 portion is preserved as DNA: 39 bases, with reading frame beginning at the first base. According to the germline V gene (reference sequence), CDR1 reads SGHKS and CDR2 reads YYEKEE. V lost 5 bases and J lost 4 bases; the stretch between them is 13 bases long. The immunoSEQ Assay, a bias-controlled multiplex PCR, was used to amplify TCRbeta CDR3 regions from genomic DNA. The paper's data handling went like this. The number of nucleated cells in each sample was estimated from the amplification of reference gene primers within the assay. Sequence reads were collapsed and filtered to measure the absolute abundance of every unique TCRbeta CDR3 rearrangement. Productive Simpson clonality was computed per sample as the square root of Simpson's diversity index over productive rearrangements. TCRdb limited this immuneACCESS table to in-frame rearrangements with V and J called. A share of clones is missing; checked studies link under half to unresolved V genes, and the rest is unexplained. V and J calls and clone size follow that table, whereas D and trimming were derived from the DNA. Across this sample there are some 80,000 clones, with approximately 82% seen only once. Of the sample, about 10% falls within the top ten clones.

The sequenced sample consisted of peripheral blood. This TCR came from a human donor in a cohort sampled during active COVID-19. Recombination linked TRBV5-5 to TRBJ2-7, and possibly TRBD1, on 6 matching bases. The encoded CDR3 is CASSSPRGYEQYF. The sequence in DNA is TGTGCCAGCAGTTCTCCTAGGGGGTACGAGCAGTACTTC. Reference TRBV5-5 and TRBJ2-7 genes cover what lies past the CDR3, so the full variable domain is DAGVTQSPTHLIKTRGQQVTLRCSPISGHKSVSWYQQVLGQGPQFIFQYYEKEERGRGNFPDRFSARQFPNYSSELNVNALLLGDSALYLCASSSPRGYEQYFGPGTRLTVT.